This TCR beta chain was identified during a study of blood T cell repertoires in COVID-19. At the level of the study: Acute-phase and convalescent COVID-19 samples originated in the United States, Italy and Spain. Sample material is recorded as cDNA or gDNA derived from T cells, B-cell-depleted T cells, or PBMCs.

This clone appeared a single time. Recruits, aged roughly 18 to 95 years, lived in 20 to 30 US areas. Clinical history reported by participants formed the basis on which cohorts were assigned. This CDR3 is built from 12 residues. V was trimmed by 6 bases and J by 0 bases, leaving 6 bases between them. CDR1 and CDR2 (germline): WSHSY, SAAADI. TCRdb keeps only in-frame clones here, not all; method: immunoSEQ multiplex PCR. The table includes roughly 520,000 clones, roughly 90% detected once. This receptor was obtained from a woman between 40 and 55 years old who had recovered from COVID-19. This chain links TRBV10-2 with TRBJ2-7; D unresolved. Sequencing used PBMCs or T cells enriched from blood (not recorded which). CDR3 DNA: TGCGCCAGCAGGTCCCTCTCCTACGAGCAGTACTTC. It is translated as CASRSLSYEQYF.